This T cell receptor beta chain was profiled in a study of T cell responses to AZD1222 COVID-19 vaccine. V lost 0 bases to trimming and J lost 1 base, with 4 bases between them. Germline CDR1 reads MNHEY; CDR2 reads SVGAGI. The CDR3 is 13 residues long. Assay: immunoSEQ multiplex PCR; the TCRdb copy retains only in-frame clones and omits some. The top ten clones hold 11% of a sample with 75,000 to 85,000 clones, roughly 89% of them seen once. This chain joins TRBV6-5 and TRBJ2-7; no clear D. The source material was peripheral blood, sampled 28 days after the second AZD1222 dose. The sequence was collected from an adult who received the AZD1222 COVID-19 vaccine. CDR3 DNA: TGTGCCAGCAGTTACTCGATTTCCTACGAGCAGTACTTC. It translates to CASSYSISYEQYF.